The clone carrying this TCR beta chain occurred once. Here immunoSEQ multiplex PCR was the method, and the copy in TCRdb shows in-frame clones only, minus some. This table has approximately 61,000 clones, approximately 86% appearing once. This sample was included in a study of blood T cell repertoires in COVID-19. Study overall: Sites in the United States, Italy and Spain provided acute and convalescent COVID-19 samples. The analysed material was cDNA or gDNA that came from T cells, B-cell-depleted T cells, or PBMCs.

The CDR3 length is 16 residues. After removal of 1 base from V and 6 bases from J, the junction contained 9 bases not matched to a gene. CDR1 is LNHNV, CDR2 YYDKDF, per germline (reference sequence). Sequencing input: peripheral blood. The receptor comes from a woman aged 80 or older with active COVID-19. V gene TRBV15 combines with J gene TRBJ2-7; the match to TRBD1 covers 10 bases. For the CDR3, the DNA is TGTGCCACCAGCAGAGTCGGCGCGGGACAGGGGAGCGAGCAGTACTTC. Protein: CATSRVGAGQGSEQYF.